The 20 T cell receptor beta chains reported below all come from one sample, sequenced in a study of Graves' ophthalmopathy and Graves' hyperthyroidism (dated by TCRdb to about 2018). The sample was run on an Illumina HiSeq 2000. TCR beta CDR3 regions were amplified from RNA transcripts for repertoire sequencing. The first round was an RT-PCR using HTBI primers with the Qiagen OneStep RT-PCR kit, and this first round was followed by a second-round multiplex PCR, then size selection and purification. TCRdb reworked the public reads: Q25 trimming with fastp, MiXCR clone assembly, productive beta chains retained. All rows with the same CDR3 protein become a single entry with the most common DNA and genes. The sample table shows about 410,000 distinct CDR3 sequences, and around 18% are seen once. 1.5% to 2% of the sample is held by the ten biggest clonotypes. Input material: peripheral blood. All receptors derive from a woman under 30 with Graves' ophthalmopathy. Donor details come from another sample of the same person, matched by shared clones.

This clonotype was picked up a small number of times. This chain links TRBV18 with TRBJ2-7; perhaps TRBD1 as D (5 bases). CDR3 size: 15 residues. Germline V CDR1 and CDR2: KGHSH, LQKENI. With 1 base removed from V and 5 bases from J, the gap between germline ends came to 15 bases. CDR3 DNA sequence: TGTGCCAGCTCACCACAGGGGCCCCCTACTGACGAGCAGTACTTC. Encoded protein: CASSPQGPPTDEQYF.

This clonotype was seen at least ten times. This rearrangement joins TRBV6-2 or TRBV6-3 to TRBJ1-1, with D maybe TRBD1 (5 bases). V was pared by 4 bases and J by 5 bases, with 14 bases between. The germline V gene has CDR1 MNHEY and CDR2 SVGEGT. This CDR3 is 14 amino acids long. This CDR3 is CASSWSGGGTEAFF. CDR3 DNA sequence: TGTGCCAGCAGTTGGAGCGGCGGGGGGACTGAAGCTTTCTTT.

This rearrangement joins TRBV28 to TRBJ1-2; D is unresolved. The CDR3 sequence is 13 residues long. V was cut by 7 bases and J by 4 bases, with 13 bases left in between. Germline V gene data show CDR1 as MDHEN and CDR2 as SYDVKM. The CDR3 DNA is TGTGCCAGCACAGAATACCCATCCTATGGCTACACCTTC. Translated: CASTEYPSYGYTF.

This clonotype showed up many times. This chain joins TRBV27 and TRBJ2-7, with TRBD1 matching 11 bases. There are 16 residues in the CDR3. Per the germline V gene, CDR1 is MNHEY and CDR2 is SMNVEV (reference sequence). The trim removed 5 bases at V and 4 bases at J, leaving 10 bases unmatched. The CDR3 protein is CASSPHRTGGIYEQYF. The DNA for the CDR3 is TGTGCCAGCAGTCCCCACCGGACAGGGGGCATATACGAGCAGTACTTC.

This clonotype was detected many times. The chain links TRBV28 to TRBJ2-7; 12 bases map to TRBD2. Germline values: CDR1 MDHEN, CDR2 SYDVKM. J lost 5 bases, V lost 5 bases, and 10 bases had no gene match. CDR3 length: 16 residues. The CDR3: CASSPYRLAGDHEQYF. CDR3 sequence (DNA): TGTGCCAGCAGTCCCTACCGACTAGCGGGAGACCACGAGCAGTACTTC.

This clonotype was detected many times. The rearrangement links TRBV4-1 to TRBJ1-5; D gene uncertain. The V gene's germline CDR1 is MGHRA and CDR2 YSYEKL. This CDR3 spans 15 amino acids. V lost 0 bases and J 7 bases, leaving 13 bases between the germline ends. The CDR3 coding sequence is TGCGCCAGCAGCCAAGAGGAGACGGGTGGCCAGCCCCAGCATTTT. It encodes CASSQEETGGQPQHF.

The chain uses TRBV9 and TRBJ2-5; 10 bases fit TRBD1. V gave up 4 bases and J gave up 4 bases; unmatched junction bases: 13. The germline gives CDR1 SGDLS, CDR2 YYNGEE. The CDR3 totals 17 residues. In nucleotides, the CDR3 is TGTGCCAGCAGCTTTGGACAGGGGGTCGGTCTTCCAGAGACCCAGTACTTC. Translation: CASSFGQGVGLPETQYF. Full variable domain (outside the CDR3, taken from reference TRBV9 and TRBJ2-5): DSGVTQTPKHLITATGQRVTLRCSPRSGDLSVYWYQQSLDQGLQFLIQYYNGEERAKGNILERFSAQQFPDLHSELNLSSLELGDSALYFCASSFGQGVGLPETQYFGPGTRLLVL.

This clonotype has ten or more counts. This chain uses TRBV28 with TRBJ2-5, with TRBD2 matching over 13 bases. The CDR3 runs to 15 residues. Germline trimming cut 6 bases from V and 4 bases from J; bases unmatched to any gene: 5. Germline V gene lookup returns CDR1 MDHEN and CDR2 SYDVKM. The CDR3, as DNA: TGTGCCAGCAGCACTAGCGGGAGGGCCGGAGAGACCCAGTACTTC. Protein product: CASSTSGRAGETQYF.

This clonotype came up many times. The V gene is TRBV28, the J gene TRBJ2-7; D perhaps matches TRBD1 (6 bases). The CDR3 consists of 15 residues. The germline CDR1 and CDR2 sequences are MDHEN and SYDVKM. Trimming took 7 bases from V and 4 from J, leaving 20 bases between them. CDR3 nucleotides: TGTGCCAGCACCTCTAGCCTGGGACACCCTTACGAGCAGTACTTC. Amino acid sequence: CASTSSLGHPYEQYF.

The chain carries TRBV29-1 and TRBJ1-2; 12 bases are shared with TRBD1. Germline lookup yields CDR1 SQVTM and CDR2 ANQGSEA. J was trimmed by 4 bases and V by 6 bases; bases with no gene match: 6. The CDR3 consists of 14 residues. The CDR3 coding sequence is TGCAGCGTACCGGGACAGGGGGCAATCTATGGCTACACCTTC. Translation gives CSVPGQGAIYGYTF.

V and J are TRBV12-3 or TRBV12-4 and TRBJ1-2; 7 bases match TRBD1. V was pared by 7 bases and J by 4 bases, with 9 bases of the junction left unmatched. The CDR3 sequence is 14 residues long. CDR3 amino acids: CASNPGGTGYGYTF. CDR3 nucleotide sequence: TGTGCCAGCAACCCAGGGGGAACCGGCTATGGCTACACCTTC.

This clonotype has ten or more counts. The rearrangement uses TRBV25-1 and TRBJ2-5; D might be TRBD1 or TRBD2, each matching 5 bases. CDR3 length equals 14 residues. Germline assignment: CDR1 MGHDK and CDR2 SYGVNS. Trimming took off 0 bases at V and 5 bases at J, with 10 bases between the two ends. The CDR3 sequence: CASSEYGGTETQYF. The CDR3, as DNA: TGTGCCAGCAGTGAATATGGGGGAACGGAGACCCAGTACTTC.

In this sample, this clonotype turned up many times. The rearrangement uses TRBV28 and TRBJ2-7; TRBD2 aligns across 8 bases. CDR1 is MDHEN, CDR2 SYDVKM, per germline. The V and J ends lost 11 bases and 0 bases, in that order; junction bases with no gene match: 9. CDR3 length: 14 amino acids. In nucleotides, the CDR3 is TGTGCCTCGGGGGAGCGGGGGAGCTCCTACGAGCAGTACTTC. It codes for CASGERGSSYEQYF.

This clonotype was detected many times. CDR3 coding DNA: TGTGCCAGCAGCACCTACCCTAGCGGGAGGCCCCACGAGCAGTACTTC. It specifies CASSTYPSGRPHEQYF. The gene calls are TRBV11-2 and TRBJ2-7, with 11 bases matching TRBD2. Germline CDR1 reads SGHAT; CDR2 reads FQNNGV. This CDR3 comprises 16 residues. V was pared by 5 bases and J by 5 bases, with 11 bases of the junction left unmatched.

This clonotype was counted ten times or more. The chain employs TRBV9 and TRBJ2-7; 9 positions match TRBD2. The CDR3 consists of 14 residues. Germline V CDR1 and CDR2: SGDLS, YYNGEE. Trimming cost V 5 bases and J 6 bases; bases outside gene matches: 9. This CDR3 reads CASSGAGGIGEQYF. The CDR3 bases are TGTGCCAGCAGTGGAGCGGGAGGAATCGGCGAGCAGTACTTC.

This clonotype showed up many times. This chain uses TRBV29-1 with TRBJ2-7, with a weak D call TRBD2 (7 bases). The CDR3 covers 14 residues. Germline-derived CDR1 and CDR2 are SQVTM and ANQGSEA. V lost 4 bases and J 4 bases, leaving 17 bases between the germline ends. CDR3 sequence: CSVVKAEGGYEQYF. The CDR3 DNA follows: TGCAGCGTTGTAAAAGCGGAGGGGGGGTACGAGCAGTACTTC.

The CDR3 coding sequence is TGTGCCAGCAGCGAATACAGGGGTGGCAATCAGCCCCAGCATTTT. It yields the protein CASSEYRGGNQPQHF. The V call is TRBV2, the J call TRBJ1-5; 7 bases agree with TRBD1. This CDR3 is built from 15 residues. The V gene end was trimmed by 6 bases and the J gene end by 2 bases; junction bases not matched to a gene: 7. Germline V CDR1 and CDR2: SNHLY, FYNNEI. The complete variable domain, with remaining parts taken from reference TRBV2 and TRBJ1-5, reads EPEVTQTPSHQVTQMGQEVILRCVPISNHLYFYWYRQILGQKVEFLVSFYNNEISEKSEIFDDQFSVERPDGSNFTLKIRSTKLEDSAMYFCASSEYRGGNQPQHFGDGTRLSIL.

At least ten counts were recorded for this clonotype. The rearrangement uses TRBV11-3 and TRBJ1-1; D perhaps matches TRBD1 (6 bases). The CDR3 is made up of 18 amino acids. Per the germline V gene, CDR1 is SGHNT and CDR2 is YENEEA. V lost 4 bases, J lost 3 bases, and 24 bases lay in between. The CDR3 bases are TGTGCCAGCAGCTACTACTTTCGGTCCACCAGGGGAGACACTGAAGCTTTCTTT. This codes for CASSYYFRSTRGDTEAFF.

The chain uses TRBV29-1 and TRBJ1-5, with 11 bases aligning to TRBD1. CDR1 is SQVTM and CDR2 is ANQGSEA in the germline V gene. The V and J ends lost 3 bases and 5 bases, in that order; junction bases with no gene match: 0. The length of the CDR3 is 13 residues. The CDR3 sequence is CSVEGQGDQPQHF. The CDR3 bases are TGCAGCGTTGAGGGACAGGGGGATCAGCCCCAGCATTTT.

This clonotype was detected a few times. This chain uses TRBV19 with TRBJ2-4; 7 nucleotides match TRBD2. Trimming at V came to 0 bases and at J to 2 bases, leaving 4 bases not matched to a gene. This CDR3 contains 16 residues. Per germline, CDR1 LNHDA and CDR2 SQIVND (reference sequence). The CDR3 here is CASSIDGGVTKNIQYF. DNA of the CDR3: TGTGCCAGTAGTATAGATGGGGGGGTAACCAAAAACATTCAGTACTTC.